This passage covers 2 T cell receptor beta chains from one sample sequenced in a study of blood T cells in healthy people across ages. Next came a second PCR, run for about 7 to 12 cycles, which used a sample-barcoded 5' primer along with a J-beta primer mix. TCRdb reprocessed the 5' RACE reads via MiXCR and lists one record per CDR3 protein. The sample shows around 990,000 distinct CDR3 sequences, about two fifths of them seen only once. Sequenced input: blood. The receptors derive from a man between 18 and 29 years old in good health.

The gene calls are TRBV4-1 and TRBJ2-1, with 7 bases aligning to TRBD1. The trim removed 1 base at V and 0 bases at J, leaving 6 bases unmatched. Germline V gene data show CDR1 as MGHRA and CDR2 as YSYEKL. CDR3 length: 17 amino acids. The CDR3 loop reads CASSQGTGVSSYNEQFF. The CDR3 bases are TGCGCCAGCAGCCAAGGGACAGGTGTTAGCTCCTACAATGAGCAGTTCTTC.

In its sample, this clonotype was seen a few times. This rearrangement joins TRBV7-2 to TRBJ1-5; 7 bases map to TRBD1. J lost 0 bases, V lost 3 bases, and 2 bases had no gene match. This CDR3 comprises 15 residues. The germline gives CDR1 SGHTA, CDR2 FQGNSA. The CDR3 sequence: CASSFTGDSNQPQHF. CDR3 nucleotide sequence: TGTGCCAGCAGCTTCACAGGGGATAGCAATCAGCCCCAGCATTTT.